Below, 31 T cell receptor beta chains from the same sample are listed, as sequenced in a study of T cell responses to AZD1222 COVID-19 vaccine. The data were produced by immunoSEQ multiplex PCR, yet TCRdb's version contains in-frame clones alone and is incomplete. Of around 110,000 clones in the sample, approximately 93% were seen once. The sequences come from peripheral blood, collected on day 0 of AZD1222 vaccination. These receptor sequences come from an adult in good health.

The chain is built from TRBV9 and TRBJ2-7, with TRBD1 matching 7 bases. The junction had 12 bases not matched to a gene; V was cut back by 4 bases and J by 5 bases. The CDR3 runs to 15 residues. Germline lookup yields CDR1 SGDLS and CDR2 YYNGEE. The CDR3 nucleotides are TGTGCCAGCAGCCCCTGGGACAGTTCCGGGGACGAGCAGTACTTC. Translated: CASSPWDSSGDEQYF.

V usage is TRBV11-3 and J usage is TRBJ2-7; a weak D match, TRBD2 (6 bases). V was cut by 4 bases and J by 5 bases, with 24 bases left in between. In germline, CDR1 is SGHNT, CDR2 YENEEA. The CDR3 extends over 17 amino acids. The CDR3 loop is CASSSISLGGRRNEQYF. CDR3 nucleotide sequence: TGTGCCAGCAGCTCCATCTCCCTGGGGGGTAGGAGGAACGAGCAGTACTTC.

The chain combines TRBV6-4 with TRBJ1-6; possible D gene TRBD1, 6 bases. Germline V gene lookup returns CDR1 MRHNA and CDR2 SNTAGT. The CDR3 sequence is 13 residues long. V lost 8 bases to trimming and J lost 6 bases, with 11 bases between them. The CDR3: CASRQESNSPLHF. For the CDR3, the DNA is TGTGCCAGCCGACAGGAGAGTAATTCACCCCTCCACTTT.

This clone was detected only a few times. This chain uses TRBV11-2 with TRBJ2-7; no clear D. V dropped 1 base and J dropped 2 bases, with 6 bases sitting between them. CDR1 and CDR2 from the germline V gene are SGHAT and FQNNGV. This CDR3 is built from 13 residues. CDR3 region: CASSLASPYEQYF. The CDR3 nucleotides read TGTGCCAGCAGCTTAGCCAGCCCCTACGAGCAGTACTTC.

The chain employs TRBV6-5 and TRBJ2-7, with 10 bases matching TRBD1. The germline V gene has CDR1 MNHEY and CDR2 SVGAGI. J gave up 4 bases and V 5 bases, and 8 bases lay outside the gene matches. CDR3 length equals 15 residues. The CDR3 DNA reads TGTGCCAGCAGTACTACGACAGGGGGCGTTTACGAGCAGTACTTC. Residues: CASSTTTGGVYEQYF.

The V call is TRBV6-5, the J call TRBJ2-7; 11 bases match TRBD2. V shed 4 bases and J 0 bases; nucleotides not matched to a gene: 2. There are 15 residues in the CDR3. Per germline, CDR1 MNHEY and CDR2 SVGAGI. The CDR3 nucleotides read TGTGCCAGCAGTTCGGGGACTAGCGGCTCCTACGAGCAGTACTTC. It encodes CASSSGTSGSYEQYF.

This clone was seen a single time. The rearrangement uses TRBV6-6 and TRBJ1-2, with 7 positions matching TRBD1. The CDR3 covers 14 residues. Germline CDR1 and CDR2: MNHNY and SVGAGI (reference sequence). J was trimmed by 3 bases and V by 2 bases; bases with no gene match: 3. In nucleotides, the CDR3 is TGTGCCAGCAGTTACCCGGGACAGTACTATGGCTACACCTTC. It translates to CASSYPGQYYGYTF.

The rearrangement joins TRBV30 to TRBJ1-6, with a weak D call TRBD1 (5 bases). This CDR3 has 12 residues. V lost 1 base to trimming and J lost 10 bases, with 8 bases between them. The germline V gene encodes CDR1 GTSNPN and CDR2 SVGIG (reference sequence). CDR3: CAWSDPGSPLHF. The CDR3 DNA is TGTGCCTGGAGTGACCCAGGGTCACCCCTCCACTTT.

The CDR3 bases are TGTGCCAGCAGCTTAGCGATAGCTTGGACAGCAATTAACTATGGCTACACCTTC. This encodes CASSLAIAWTAINYGYTF. The V gene is TRBV11-2, the J gene TRBJ1-2, with a possible D match to TRBD1 (6 bases). Germline V gene data show CDR1 as SGHAT and CDR2 as FQNNGV. V was trimmed by 1 base and J by 1 base, leaving 19 bases between them. The CDR3 runs to 18 residues.

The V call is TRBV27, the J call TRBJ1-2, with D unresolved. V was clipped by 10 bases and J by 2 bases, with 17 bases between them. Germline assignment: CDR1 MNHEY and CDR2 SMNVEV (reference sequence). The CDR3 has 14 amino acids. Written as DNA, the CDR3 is TGTGCCACCAAAGCCAGGCCATTCAACTATGGCTACACCTTC. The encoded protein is CATKARPFNYGYTF.

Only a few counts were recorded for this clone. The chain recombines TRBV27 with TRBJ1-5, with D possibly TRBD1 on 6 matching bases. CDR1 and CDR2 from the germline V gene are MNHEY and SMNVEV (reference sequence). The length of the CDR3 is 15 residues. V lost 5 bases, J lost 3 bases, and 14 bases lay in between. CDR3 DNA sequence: TGTGCCAGCAGTCCTATGGACAGAATCAATCAGCCCCAGCATTTT. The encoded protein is CASSPMDRINQPQHF.

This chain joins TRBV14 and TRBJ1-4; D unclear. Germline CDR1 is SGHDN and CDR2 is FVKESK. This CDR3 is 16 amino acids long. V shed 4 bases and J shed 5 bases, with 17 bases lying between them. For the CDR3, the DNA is TGTGCCAGCAGCCCCCCATGGACGGGTCGAAATGAAAAACTGTTTTTT. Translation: CASSPPWTGRNEKLFF.

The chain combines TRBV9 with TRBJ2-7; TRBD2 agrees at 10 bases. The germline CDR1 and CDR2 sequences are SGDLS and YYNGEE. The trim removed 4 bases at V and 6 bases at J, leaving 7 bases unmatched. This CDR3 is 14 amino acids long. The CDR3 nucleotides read TGTGCCAGCAGCCCAGCGGGAGGGCCGGGCGAGCAGTACTTC. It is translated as CASSPAGGPGEQYF.

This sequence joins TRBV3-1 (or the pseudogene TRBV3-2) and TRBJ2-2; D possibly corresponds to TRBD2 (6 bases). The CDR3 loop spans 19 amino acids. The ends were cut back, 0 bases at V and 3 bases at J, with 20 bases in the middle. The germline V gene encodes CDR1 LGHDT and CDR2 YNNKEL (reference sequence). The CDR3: CASSQDPRTTAWYTGELFF. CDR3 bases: TGTGCCAGCAGCCAAGATCCCCGGACTACCGCCTGGTACACCGGGGAGCTGTTTTTT.

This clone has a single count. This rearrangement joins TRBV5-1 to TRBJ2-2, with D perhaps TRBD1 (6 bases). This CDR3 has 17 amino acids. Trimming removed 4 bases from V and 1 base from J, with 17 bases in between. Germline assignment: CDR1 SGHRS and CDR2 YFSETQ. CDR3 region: CASSQPTGRMNTGELFF. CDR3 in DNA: TGCGCCAGCAGCCAGCCGACAGGAAGAATGAACACCGGGGAGCTGTTTTTT.

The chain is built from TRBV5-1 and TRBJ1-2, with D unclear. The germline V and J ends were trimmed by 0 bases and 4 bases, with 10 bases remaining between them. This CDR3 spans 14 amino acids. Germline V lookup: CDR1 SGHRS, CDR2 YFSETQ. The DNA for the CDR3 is TGCGCCAGCAGCTTGGAGGGAGAACCCTATGGCTACACCTTC. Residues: CASSLEGEPYGYTF.

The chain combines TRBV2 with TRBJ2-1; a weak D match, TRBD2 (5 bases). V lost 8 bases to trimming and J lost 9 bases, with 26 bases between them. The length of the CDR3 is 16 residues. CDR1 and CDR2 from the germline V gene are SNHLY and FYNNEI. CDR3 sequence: CASPSLGLANRAEQFF. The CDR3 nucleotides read TGTGCCAGCCCCAGCCTCGGGCTAGCTAATCGTGCTGAGCAGTTCTTC.

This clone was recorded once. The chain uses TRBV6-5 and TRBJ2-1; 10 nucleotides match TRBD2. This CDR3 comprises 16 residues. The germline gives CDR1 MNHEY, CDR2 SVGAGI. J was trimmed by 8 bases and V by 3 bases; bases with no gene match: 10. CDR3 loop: CASSYLAGGDQDEQFF. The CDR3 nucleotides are TGTGCCAGCAGTTATTTAGCGGGGGGAGACCAAGATGAGCAGTTCTTC.

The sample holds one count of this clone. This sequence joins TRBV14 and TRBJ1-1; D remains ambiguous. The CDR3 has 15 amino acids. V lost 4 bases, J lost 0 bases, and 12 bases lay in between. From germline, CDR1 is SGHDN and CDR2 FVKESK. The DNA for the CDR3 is TGTGCCAGCAGCCGTCCAGGCCCTGTGAACACTGAAGCTTTCTTT. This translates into CASSRPGPVNTEAFF. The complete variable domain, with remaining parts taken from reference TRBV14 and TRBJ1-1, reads EAGVTQFPSHSVIEKGQTVTLRCDPISGHDNLYWYRRVMGKEIKFLLHFVKESKQDESGMPNNRFLAERTGGTYSTLKVQPAELEDSGVYFCASSRPGPVNTEAFFGQGTRLTVV.

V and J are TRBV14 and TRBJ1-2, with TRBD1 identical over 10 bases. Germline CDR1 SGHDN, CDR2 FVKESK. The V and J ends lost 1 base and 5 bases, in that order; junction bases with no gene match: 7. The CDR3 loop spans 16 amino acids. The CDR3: CASSQGDRGLGYGYTF. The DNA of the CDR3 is TGTGCCAGCAGCCAAGGCGACAGGGGGCTCGGGTATGGCTACACCTTC.

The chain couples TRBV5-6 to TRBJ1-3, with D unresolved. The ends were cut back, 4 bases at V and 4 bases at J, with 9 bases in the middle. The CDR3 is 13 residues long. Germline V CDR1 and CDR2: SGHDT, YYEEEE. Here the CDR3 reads CASSPPSGNTIYF. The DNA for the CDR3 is TGTGCCAGCAGCCCTCCCTCGGGAAACACCATATATTTT.

This CDR3 is CASSLRGNSPLHF. The CDR3 region has the DNA TGTGCCAGCAGCCTAAGGGGCAATTCACCCCTCCACTTT. The chain combines TRBV5-6 with TRBJ1-6, with a weak D call TRBD1 (5 bases). Germline V gene sequence: CDR1 SGHDT, CDR2 YYEEEE. This CDR3 has 13 amino acids. V lost 4 bases and J 7 bases, leaving 9 bases between the germline ends.

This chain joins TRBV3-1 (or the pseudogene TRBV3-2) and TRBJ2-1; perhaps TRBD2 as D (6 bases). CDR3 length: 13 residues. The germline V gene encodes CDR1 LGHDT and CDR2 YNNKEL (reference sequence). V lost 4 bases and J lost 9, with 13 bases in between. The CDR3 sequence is CASSRGWEAEQFF. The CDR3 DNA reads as TGTGCCAGCAGCCGGGGGTGGGAGGCTGAGCAGTTCTTC.

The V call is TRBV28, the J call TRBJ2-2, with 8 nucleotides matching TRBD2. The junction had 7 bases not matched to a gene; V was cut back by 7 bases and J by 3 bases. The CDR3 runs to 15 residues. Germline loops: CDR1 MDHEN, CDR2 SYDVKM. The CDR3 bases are TGTGCCAGCATCAATGCGGGAGGCTACACCGGGGAGCTGTTTTTT. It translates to CASINAGGYTGELFF.

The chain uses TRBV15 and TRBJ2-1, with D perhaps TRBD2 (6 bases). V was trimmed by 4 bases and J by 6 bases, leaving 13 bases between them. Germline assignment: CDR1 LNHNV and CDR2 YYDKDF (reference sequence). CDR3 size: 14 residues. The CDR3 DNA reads TGTGCCACCAGCACCAGCGGGCGGGCCAATGAGCAGTTCTTC. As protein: CATSTSGRANEQFF.

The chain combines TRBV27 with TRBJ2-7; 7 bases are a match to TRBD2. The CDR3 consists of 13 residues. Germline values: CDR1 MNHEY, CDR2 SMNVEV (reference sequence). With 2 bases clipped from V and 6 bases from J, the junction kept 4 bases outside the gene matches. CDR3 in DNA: TGTGCCAGCAGTTTAAACGGCGGGGGCGAGCAGTACTTC. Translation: CASSLNGGGEQYF.

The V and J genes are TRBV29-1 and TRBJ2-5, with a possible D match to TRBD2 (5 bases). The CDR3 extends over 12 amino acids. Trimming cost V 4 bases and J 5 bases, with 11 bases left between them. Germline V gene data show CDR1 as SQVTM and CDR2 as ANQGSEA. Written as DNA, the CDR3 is TGCAGCGTTGCTCGCCCGGGGGAGACCCAGTACTTC. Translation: CSVARPGETQYF.

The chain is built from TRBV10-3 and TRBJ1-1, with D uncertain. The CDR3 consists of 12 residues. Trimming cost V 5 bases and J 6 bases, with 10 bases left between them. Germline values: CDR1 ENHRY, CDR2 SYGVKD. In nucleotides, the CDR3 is TGTGCCATCAGTAAGGGAGGATCTGAAGCTTTCTTT. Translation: CAISKGGSEAFF.

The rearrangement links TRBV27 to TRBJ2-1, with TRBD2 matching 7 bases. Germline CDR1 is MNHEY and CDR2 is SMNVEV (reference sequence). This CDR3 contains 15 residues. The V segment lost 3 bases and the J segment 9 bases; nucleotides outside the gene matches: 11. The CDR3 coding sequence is TGTGCCAGCAGTTTTAGACTCCACCCGGGAGGTGAGCAGTTCTTC. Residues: CASSFRLHPGGEQFF.

CDR3: CASSYSGSGSTDTQYF. CDR3 nucleotide sequence: TGTGCCAGCAGTTACTCGGGTAGCGGAAGCACAGATACGCAGTATTTT. The chain links TRBV6-5 to TRBJ2-3; perhaps TRBD2 as D (6 bases). Trimming stripped 0 bases from V and 0 bases from J, with 10 bases between. Germline CDR1 reads MNHEY; CDR2 reads SVGAGI. The CDR3 length is 16 residues.

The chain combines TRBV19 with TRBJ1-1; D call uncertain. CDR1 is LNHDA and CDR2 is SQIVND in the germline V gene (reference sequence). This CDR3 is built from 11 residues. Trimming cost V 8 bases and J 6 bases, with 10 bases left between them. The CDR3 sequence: CASLMGAEAFF. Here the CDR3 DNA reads TGTGCCAGTCTTATGGGCGCTGAAGCTTTCTTT.